This T cell receptor (beta chain) was observed in a study of T-cell reconstitution after alpha-beta-depleted transplantation in children. This clonotype was detected many times. Between the trimmed V and J ends, which lost 3 bases and 1 base, there was a span of 15 bases. CDR1 is MDHEN and CDR2 is SYDVKM in the germline V gene. The CDR3 runs 16 residues. The TCRbeta library was prepared with unique molecular identifiers. TCRdb called the PCR reads again in MiXCR, with one record for every CDR3 protein. This table has fewer than 120,000 distinct CDR3 sequences, 10% appearing once. The sequence derives from a human donor who donated a stem cell graft to a child with acute lymphoblastic leukemia. The V gene is TRBV28, the J gene TRBJ2-5, with a tentative D call TRBD2 (5 bases). The specimen comprised PBMCs from the stem cell graft donor, sampled from the stem cell graft. DNA for the CDR3: TGTGCCAGCAGTTTTTCCCTCGGAGGCGGCCAAGAGACCCAGTACTTC. This sequence encodes CASSFSLGGGQETQYF.